Included here is one T cell receptor beta chain sequence, with context. Its antigen is not identified. The CDR3 covers 15 residues. J was trimmed by 2 bases and V by 1 base; bases with no gene match: 3. CDR1 and CDR2 (germline): SGHNT, YYREEE (reference sequence). This sample was included in a study of cytotoxic CD8 clonotypes in ibrutinib-treated CLL. Whole-study findings and limits: T-cell clonality at baseline went above that of age-matched healthy donors and rose and fell with circulating CD8+ T-cell counts. Treatment saw public clonotypes, which were uncommon, either contract or stay stable.

The assay was immunoSEQ multiplex PCR, and TCRdb's table has in-frame clones only and misses some. Among some 130,000 clones listed, 80% to 90% were seen once. This chain connects TRBV5-4 to TRBJ2-3, with TRBD1 matching 8 bases. Sequenced material: PBMCs, taken after 24 months of ibrutinib treatment. The receptor comes from a human donor with chronic lymphocytic leukemia. DNA for the CDR3: TGTGCCAGCAGCTTGAGCCAGGGGGCCACAGATACGCAGTATTTT. The encoded protein is CASSLSQGATDTQYF. Based on the CDR3 plus reference TRBV5-4 and TRBJ2-3, the full variable domain is ETGVTQSPTHLIKTRGQQVTLRCSSQSGHNTVSWYQQALGQGPQFIFQYYREEENGRGNFPPRFSGLQFPNYSSELNVNALELDDSALYLCASSLSQGATDTQYFGPGTRLTVL.